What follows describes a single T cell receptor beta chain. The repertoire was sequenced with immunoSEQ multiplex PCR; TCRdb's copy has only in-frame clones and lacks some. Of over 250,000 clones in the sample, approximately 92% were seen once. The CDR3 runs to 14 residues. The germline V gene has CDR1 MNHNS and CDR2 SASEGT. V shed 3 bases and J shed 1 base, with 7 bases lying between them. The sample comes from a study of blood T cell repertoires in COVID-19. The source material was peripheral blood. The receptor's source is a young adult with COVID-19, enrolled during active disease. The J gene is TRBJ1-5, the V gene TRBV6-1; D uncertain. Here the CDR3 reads CASSDPRSNQPQHF. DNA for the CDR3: TGTGCCAGCAGTGACCCGAGGAGCAATCAGCCCCAGCATTTT.